This TCR beta chain was identified in a study of PD-1 blockade in classical Hodgkin lymphoma. Study-wide context: Intravenous delivery of nivolumab at 3 mg/kg to patients occurred every 2 weeks.

Profiled with immunoSEQ multiplex PCR; TCRdb holds only in-frame clones, not every one. The sample contains over 25,000 clones, 85% to 90% of which appear only once. As concerns this clone: Its matching antigen is unknown. A read error may produce the germline difference seen at one junction end.

This CDR3 is 13 amino acids long. Germline V gene sequence: CDR1 MNHNS, CDR2 SASEGT. General study findings and limits: Before treatment, complete responders showed about the same diversity as newly diagnosed patients. Patients with an early start, nivolumab under 1 year after ASCT, were excluded. At baseline, newly diagnosed patients reportedly showed less TCR diversity than healthy donors.

Noted time point: cycle 4 day 1 (C4D1), after five to seven weeks of nivolumab. All patients relapsed after autologous stem cell transplantation, and brentuximab vedotin exposure varied. Magnetic negative selection served to purify CD4+ T cells out of PBMCs that had been thawed. The rearrangement links TRBV6-1 to TRBJ2-6, with D unresolved. The sequencing here drew on CD4+ T cells from blood, taken before the fourth cycle of nivolumab. This receptor was taken from a human donor with classical Hodgkin lymphoma. The CDR3: CASGDSGANVLTF. CDR3 coding DNA: TGTGCCAGCGGTGACTCTGGGGCCAACGTCCTGACTTTC.